The 21 T cell receptor beta chains below all came from one sample that was sequenced in a study of a mutant IDH1 vaccine in newly diagnosed glioma. Antigens of these TCRs are unknown. Profiling relied on immunoSEQ multiplex PCR, and the TCRdb table lists in-frame clones only, not all of them. The sample has some 21,000 clones, roughly 80% seen once. Time point here: week 47, end of study. Vaccination comprised doses that each held 300 ug of mutant IDH1 20-mer peptide, plus topical imiquimod. The material was PBMCs, obtained from a glioma patient whose treatment included an IDH1 peptide vaccine. The source of these receptors is a man aged 35-49 years with glioma.

The rearrangement uses TRBV4-1 and TRBJ2-5; no clear D gene. The V and J ends lost 0 bases and 6 bases respectively, with 2 bases between them. CDR1 and CDR2 from the germline V gene are MGHRA and YSYEKL. This CDR3 is 11 amino acids long. The CDR3 region is CASSQEQTQYF. The DNA of the CDR3 is TGCGCCAGCAGCCAAGAGCAGACCCAGTACTTC.

A single count supports this clone. V and J are TRBV5-1 and TRBJ2-5; no firm D call. CDR1 and CDR2 from the germline V gene are SGHRS and YFSETQ. The length of the CDR3 is 17 residues. The V and J ends lost 0 bases and 0 bases respectively, with 15 bases between them. As DNA, the CDR3 is TGCGCCAGCAGCTTGGCCGATCGGCCAACCTACCAAGAGACCCAGTACTTC. Its translation: CASSLADRPTYQETQYF. Looking up the rest from reference TRBV5-1 and TRBJ2-5 gives the full variable domain: KAGVTQTPRYLIKTRGQQVTLSCSPISGHRSVSWYQQTPGQGLQFLFEYFSETQRNKGNFPGRFSGRQFSNSRSEMNVSTLELGDSALYLCASSLADRPTYQETQYFGPGTRLLVL.

The chain joins TRBV6-5 to TRBJ2-7; 7 positions agree with TRBD2. The V segment lost 2 bases and the J segment 3 bases; nucleotides outside the gene matches: 1. This CDR3 region has 13 residues. Germline values: CDR1 MNHEY, CDR2 SVGAGI. The CDR3 loop reads CASSYGTNYEQYF. The CDR3 DNA sequence: TGTGCCAGCAGTTACGGGACTAACTACGAGCAGTACTTC.

The chain employs TRBV29-1 and TRBJ1-3, with 10 bases lining up with TRBD1. The CDR3 runs 17 residues. V lost 4 bases and J lost 0; bases outside the gene matches: 9. Germline V gives CDR1 SQVTM, CDR2 ANQGSEA. The CDR3 is CSVVKGQGSISGNTIYF. In nucleotides, the CDR3 is TGCAGCGTTGTAAAGGGACAGGGGTCGATCTCTGGAAACACCATATATTTT.

The V gene is TRBV4-2, the J gene TRBJ2-2; no reliable D call. The germline V gene has CDR1 LGHNA and CDR2 YNFKEQ. CDR3 length: 12 residues. V lost 4 bases to trimming and J lost 6 bases, with 6 bases between them. The CDR3 bases are TGTGCCAGCAGCCTCGCGTCCGGGGAGCTGTTTTTT. It encodes CASSLASGELFF.

This rearrangement joins TRBV14 to TRBJ2-6, with D unclear. Between the trimmed V and J ends, which lost 1 base and 1 base, there was a span of 2 bases. The CDR3 is made up of 14 amino acids. The V gene's germline CDR1 is SGHDN and CDR2 FVKESK. The CDR3 reads CASSQVSGANVLTF. CDR3 in DNA: TGTGCCAGCAGCCAAGTTTCTGGGGCCAACGTCCTGACTTTC.

The chain links TRBV9 to TRBJ1-1; maybe TRBD1 (5 bases). V lost 4 bases and J lost 0, with 10 bases in between. Looked up from germline, CDR1 is SGDLS and CDR2 is YYNGEE. This CDR3 spans 14 amino acids. The CDR3 nucleotides are TGTGCCAGCAGCCTGGGGGGGGTGAACACTGAAGCTTTCTTT. Its protein product is CASSLGGVNTEAFF.

The chain carries TRBV5-1 and TRBJ2-1; D call uncertain. With 0 bases removed from V and 5 bases from J, the gap between germline ends came to 9 bases. Germline V CDR1 and CDR2: SGHRS, YFSETQ. The length of the CDR3 is 14 residues. CDR3 sequence: CASSLGEPHNEQFF. CDR3 nucleotides: TGCGCCAGCAGCTTGGGGGAACCTCACAATGAGCAGTTCTTC.

DNA for the CDR3: TGCGCCAGCAACAGCCAGGTGGGGGCGCTGGAATTCTACAATGAGCAGTTCTTC. This gives the protein CASNSQVGALEFYNEQFF. J is TRBJ2-1 and V is TRBV4-1, with a weak D call TRBD1 (6 bases). Germline V gene data show CDR1 as MGHRA and CDR2 as YSYEKL. This CDR3 is 18 amino acids long. Trimming pared 7 bases from V and 3 bases from J, leaving 25 bases between.

V usage is TRBV18 and J usage is TRBJ2-7; D unclear. This CDR3 contains 16 residues. The germline CDR1 and CDR2 sequences are KGHSH and LQKENI. V shed 0 bases and J shed 5 bases, with 17 bases lying between them. The CDR3 sequence is CASSPPGTAGSDEQYF. The CDR3 DNA is TGTGCCAGCTCACCACCGGGAACGGCTGGTTCGGACGAGCAGTACTTC.

The chain couples TRBV9 to TRBJ2-7; the D gene is possibly TRBD2 (6 bases). V lost 4 bases and J lost 6, with 17 bases in between. The CDR3 is 14 amino acids. Germline values: CDR1 SGDLS, CDR2 YYNGEE. CDR3 sequence: CASSPTRLVGEQYF. In DNA form, the CDR3 reads TGTGCCAGCAGCCCCACTAGACTAGTAGGCGAGCAGTACTTC.

CDR3 sequence (DNA): TGCGCCAGCAGCTCCGGGACAGTGTACGAGCAGTACTTC. This gives the protein CASSSGTVYEQYF. The chain has TRBV5-1 and TRBJ2-7; 7 bases match TRBD1. Germline V gives CDR1 SGHRS, CDR2 YFSETQ. Germline trimming cut 3 bases from V and 4 bases from J; bases unmatched to any gene: 4. The CDR3 totals 13 residues.

The gene calls are TRBV7-8 and TRBJ2-1; D remains unclear. Germline V gene data show CDR1 as SGHVS and CDR2 as FQNEAQ. V lost 6 bases, J lost 0 bases, and 15 bases lay in between. The CDR3 consists of 16 residues. CDR3 DNA sequence: TGTGCCAGCAGGCCACGAGTGGGAACCTCCTACAATGAGCAGTTCTTC. Protein product: CASRPRVGTSYNEQFF.

The J gene is TRBJ2-7, the V gene TRBV4-3, with 10 bases fitting TRBD1. There are 15 residues in the CDR3. V shed 1 base, J shed 4 bases, and the junction held 4 bases outside the gene matches. Germline lookup yields CDR1 LGHNA and CDR2 YSLEER. For the CDR3, the DNA is TGCGCCAGCAGCCAAGGACAGGGGGCGGGTTACGAGCAGTACTTC. Protein sequence: CASSQGQGAGYEQYF.

In DNA, the CDR3 is TGCGCCAGCAGCCAAGCTCCCCTTAGGGACAAGGGTGATCGCGTCCTGACTTTC. As protein: CASSQAPLRDKGDRVLTF. J is TRBJ2-6 and V is TRBV4-1; D may be TRBD1 (6 bases). Trimming removed 1 base from V and 12 bases from J, with 25 bases in between. Germline CDR1 MGHRA, CDR2 YSYEKL. The CDR3 length is 18 residues.

This clone was observed a single time. This chain joins TRBV6-5 and TRBJ2-1, with TRBD1 matching 9 bases. The CDR3 totals 15 residues. Germline V gene lookup returns CDR1 MNHEY and CDR2 SVGAGI. Trimming cost V 4 bases and J 5 bases; bases outside gene matches: 6. DNA for the CDR3: TGTGCCAGCAGTTCCGCGGGACAGGGAGACAATGAGCAGTTCTTC. Translated, it gives CASSSAGQGDNEQFF.

The genes are TRBV15 and TRBJ2-3; D remains unclear. Trimming shortened V by 0 bases and J by 6 bases, and 10 bases separated the two germline ends. The CDR3 has 14 residues. Germline CDR1 reads LNHNV; CDR2 reads YYDKDF (reference sequence). CDR3 DNA sequence: TGTGCCACCAGCAGAGAATCTCGGGCGGATACGCAGTATTTT. It translates to CATSRESRADTQYF.

The chain uses TRBV6-5 and TRBJ2-1; 11 bases match TRBD2. There are 15 residues in the CDR3. Germline V gene sequence: CDR1 MNHEY, CDR2 SVGAGI. J was trimmed by 12 bases and V by 5 bases; bases with no gene match: 12. DNA for the CDR3: TGTGCCAGCAGTAACGGACTAGCGGGCCGGGGAGGGCAGTTCTTC. This encodes CASSNGLAGRGGQFF.

The chain has TRBV20-1 and TRBJ2-7, with D unresolved. CDR3 length equals 11 residues. Trimming pared 7 bases from V and 2 bases from J, leaving 9 bases between. Germline CDR1 is DFQATT and CDR2 is SNEGSKA (reference sequence). The CDR3 coding sequence is TGCAGTGTACCTGGCACCTACGAGCAGTACTTC. As protein: CSVPGTYEQYF.

With respect to this clone: At one of its ends the junction is not consistent with the germline gene, which may arise from a read error. V usage is TRBV7-1 and J usage is TRBJ2-6, with D possibly TRBD1 on 5 matching bases. TRBV7-1 is an ORF, with its function uncertain. This CDR3 has 18 amino acids. The CDR3 region has the DNA TGTGCCAGCAGCCTGGGTAGACGAGGACAAAGTCGGGCCAACGCCCTGACTTTC. It codes for CASSLGRRGQSRANALTF.

The gene calls are TRBV7-9 and TRBJ1-5, with 9 nucleotides matching TRBD1. Looked up from germline, CDR1 is SEHNR and CDR2 is FQNEAQ (reference sequence). The CDR3 covers 15 residues. J gave up 4 bases and V 5 bases, and 6 bases lay outside the gene matches. The CDR3 spells CASSRDRALNQPQHF. The CDR3 region has the DNA TGTGCCAGCAGCCGGGACAGGGCCCTTAATCAGCCCCAGCATTTT.